This T cell receptor beta chain was recorded in a study of sequential checkpoint blockade in melanoma. Study information: Patients were randomized 1:1 to nivolumab-then-ipilimumab or ipilimumab-then-nivolumab first-line. Maintenance nivolumab came after either treatment sequence.

The treatment here: randomized to nivolumab then ipilimumab (arm A) or the reverse (arm B). Patients had received no earlier DNA-damaging chemotherapy. From thawed PBMCs, live CD3+CD8+ cells negative for CD19 and CD56 were sorted. The assay was immunoSEQ multiplex PCR, and TCRdb's table has in-frame clones only and misses some. The profile shows 15,000 to 20,000 clones, roughly 80% of them singletons. The sequence was collected from a human donor with melanoma. This specimen was CD8+ T cells sorted from blood (inferred from file names), taken from a patient given nivolumab and ipilimumab in sequence.

DNA for the CDR3: TGTGCCAGCAGCCCTCCCGGGACAGGTCTCACTGAAGCTTTCTTT. It encodes CASSPPGTGLTEAFF. V gene TRBV7-9 combines with J gene TRBJ1-1, with 8 bases fitting TRBD1. Trimming at V came to 5 bases and at J to 4 bases, leaving 9 bases not matched to a gene. Germline CDR1 SEHNR, CDR2 FQNEAQ (reference sequence). CDR3 length equals 15 residues.